The 13 T cell receptor beta chains listed next were all sequenced from one sample in a study of graft-versus-host responses after intestinal transplantation. The assay was immunoSEQ multiplex PCR, and TCRdb's table has in-frame clones only and misses some. This sample has approximately 58,000 clones; around 91% occur once, and the top ten carry 2.7%. The starting material was PBMCs, obtained almost 120 days after intestinal transplantation. Source of these receptors: a human patient who received an intestinal transplant, so some T cells may come from the graft donor.

The gene calls are TRBV4-2 and TRBJ1-6, with D unresolved. Between the trimmed V and J ends, which lost 1 base and 9 bases, there was a span of 7 bases. Per the germline V gene, CDR1 is LGHNA and CDR2 is YNFKEQ. The CDR3 has 13 amino acids. The CDR3 region has the DNA TGTGCCAGCAGCCAAGTTGAGGTTTCACCCCTCCACTTT. It specifies CASSQVEVSPLHF.

The chain employs TRBV15 and TRBJ2-1; TRBD2 matches 9 bases. The germline gives CDR1 LNHNV, CDR2 YYDKDF (reference sequence). This CDR3 is 17 amino acids long. V shed 1 base, J shed 4 bases, and the junction held 8 bases outside the gene matches. In DNA form, the CDR3 reads TGTGCCACCAGCAGAGGTCTCGAGACTAGCGGTTACAATGAGCAGTTCTTC. Amino acids: CATSRGLETSGYNEQFF.

This clone showed up just once. The genes are TRBV10-3 and TRBJ1-6; D is ambiguous. CDR1 and CDR2 (germline): ENHRY, SYGVKD. The CDR3 sequence is 13 residues long. Trimming shortened V by 6 bases and J by 7 bases, and 10 bases separated the two germline ends. The CDR3 DNA reads TGTGCCATCAGGGCGGGCCCAAATTCACCCCTCCACTTT. Its protein is CAIRAGPNSPLHF.

This clone was counted between two and nine times. The gene calls are TRBV9 and TRBJ2-7, with 7 bases lining up with TRBD1. The CDR3 totals 17 residues. V was pared by 0 bases and J by 2 bases, with 11 bases of the junction left unmatched. Per germline, CDR1 SGDLS and CDR2 YYNGEE. CDR3 amino acids: CASSVGGGANIPYEQYF. CDR3 bases: TGTGCCAGCAGCGTAGGAGGGGGCGCGAATATCCCCTACGAGCAGTACTTC. Filled out from reference TRBV9 and TRBJ2-7, the complete variable domain reads DSGVTQTPKHLITATGQRVTLRCSPRSGDLSVYWYQQSLDQGLQFLIQYYNGEERAKGNILERFSAQQFPDLHSELNLSSLELGDSALYFCASSVGGGANIPYEQYFGPGTRLTVT.

J is TRBJ1-6 and V is TRBV28, with 8 bases aligning to TRBD1. Per germline, CDR1 MDHEN and CDR2 SYDVKM. V lost 7 bases to trimming and J lost 5 bases; unmatched junction nucleotides: 4. This CDR3 comprises 14 residues. The CDR3: CASTKGQDNSPLHF. The CDR3 nucleotides read TGTGCCAGCACCAAGGGACAGGATAATTCACCCCTCCACTTT.

J is TRBJ2-5 and V is TRBV29-1, with D unclear. The V gene lost 6 bases and the J gene lost 5 bases, with 19 bases spanning the gap. There are 14 residues in the CDR3. CDR1 is SQVTM, CDR2 ANQGSEA, per germline. The CDR3 loop is CSVRRLGYYETQYF. In DNA form, the CDR3 reads TGCAGCGTCCGTCGGTTGGGGTATTACGAGACCCAGTACTTC. Filled out from reference TRBV29-1 and TRBJ2-5, the complete variable domain reads SAVISQKPSRDICQRGTSLTIQCQVDSQVTMMFWYRQQPGQSLTLIATANQGSEATYESGFVIDKFPISRPNLTFSTLTVSNMSPEDSSIYLCSVRRLGYYETQYFGPGTRLLVL.

This CDR3 reads CASSGGSGNTIYF. The CDR3 bases are TGTGCCAGCAGCGGCGGATCTGGAAACACCATATATTTT. The V gene is TRBV9, the J gene TRBJ1-3, with no clear D. Germline V lookup: CDR1 SGDLS, CDR2 YYNGEE. V gave up 3 bases and J gave up 1 base, with 5 bases separating them. The CDR3 is made up of 13 amino acids.

V is TRBV11-2 and J is TRBJ2-5; a weak D match, TRBD1 (6 bases). In germline, CDR1 is SGHAT, CDR2 FQNNGV. Trimming removed 4 bases at V and 5 bases at J, with 14 bases between. CDR3 length equals 14 residues. The CDR3 DNA follows: TGTGCCAGCAGCTCAACAGGGAATGGTGAGACCCAGTACTTC. It yields the protein CASSSTGNGETQYF.

The chain has TRBV27 and TRBJ2-7; 9 bases are shared with TRBD2. The trim removed 0 bases at V and 6 bases at J, leaving 6 bases unmatched. Germline CDR1 MNHEY, CDR2 SMNVEV (reference sequence). This CDR3 comprises 15 residues. Here the CDR3 reads CASSLSGAGGLEQYF. CDR3 DNA sequence: TGTGCCAGCAGTTTATCGGGAGCGGGGGGCCTCGAGCAGTACTTC.

The chain is built from TRBV15 and TRBJ2-7, with D tentatively TRBD1 (6 bases). This CDR3 is 15 amino acids long. V dropped 4 bases and J dropped 0 bases, with 13 bases sitting between them. Germline values: CDR1 LNHNV, CDR2 YYDKDF (reference sequence). The CDR3 protein is CATSKQDSLSYEQYF. In nucleotides, the CDR3 is TGTGCCACCAGCAAACAGGACAGCCTCTCCTACGAGCAGTACTTC.

V gene TRBV28 combines with J gene TRBJ2-1; TRBD2 is a possible D gene (5 bases). This CDR3 has 13 amino acids. Per the germline V gene, CDR1 is MDHEN and CDR2 is SYDVKM. V was trimmed by 10 bases and J by 0 bases, leaving 10 bases between them. The CDR3 is CATLGSSYNEQFF. The CDR3 DNA follows: TGTGCCACCCTTGGGAGCTCCTACAATGAGCAGTTCTTC.

The J gene is TRBJ1-1, the V gene TRBV5-6; 7 bases line up with TRBD1. V shed 1 base and J 7 bases; nucleotides not matched to a gene: 4. The CDR3 is made up of 13 amino acids. Looked up from germline, CDR1 is SGHDT and CDR2 is YYEEEE. The CDR3 protein is CASSLTGDLEAFF. CDR3 coding DNA: TGTGCCAGCAGCTTGACAGGGGACCTTGAAGCTTTCTTT.

This rearrangement joins TRBV27 to TRBJ1-1; D gene uncertain. The CDR3 contains 13 residues. Trimming removed 2 bases from V and 1 base from J, with 5 bases in between. Germline V gene data show CDR1 as MNHEY and CDR2 as SMNVEV (reference sequence). CDR3 sequence reads: CASSLVQNTEAFF. Here the CDR3 DNA reads TGTGCCAGCAGTTTAGTGCAGAACACTGAAGCTTTCTTT.